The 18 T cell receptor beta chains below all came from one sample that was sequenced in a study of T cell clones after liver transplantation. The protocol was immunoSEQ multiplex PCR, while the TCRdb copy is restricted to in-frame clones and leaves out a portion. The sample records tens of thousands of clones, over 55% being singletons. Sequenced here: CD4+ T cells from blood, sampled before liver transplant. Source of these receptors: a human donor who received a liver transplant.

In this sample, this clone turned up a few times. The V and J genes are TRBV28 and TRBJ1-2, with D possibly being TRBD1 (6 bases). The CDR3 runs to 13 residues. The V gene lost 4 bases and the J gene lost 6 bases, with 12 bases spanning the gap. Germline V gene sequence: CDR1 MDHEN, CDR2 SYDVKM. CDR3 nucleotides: TGTGCCAGCAGTTACAGGGTGTGGGATGGCTACACCTTC. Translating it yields CASSYRVWDGYTF.

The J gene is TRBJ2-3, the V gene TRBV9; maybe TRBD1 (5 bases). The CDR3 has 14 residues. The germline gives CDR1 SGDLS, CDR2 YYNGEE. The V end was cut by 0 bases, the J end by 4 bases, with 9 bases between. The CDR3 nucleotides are TGTGCCAGCAGCGTAGGGGGCATTTCAGATACGCAGTATTTT. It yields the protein CASSVGGISDTQYF.

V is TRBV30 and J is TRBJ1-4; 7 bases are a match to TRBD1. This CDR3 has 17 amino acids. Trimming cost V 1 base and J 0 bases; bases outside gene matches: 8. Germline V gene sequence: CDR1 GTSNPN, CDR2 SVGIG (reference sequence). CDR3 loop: CAWSGRDSYATNEKLFF. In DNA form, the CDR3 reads TGTGCCTGGAGTGGCCGGGACAGCTATGCAACTAATGAAAAACTGTTTTTT.

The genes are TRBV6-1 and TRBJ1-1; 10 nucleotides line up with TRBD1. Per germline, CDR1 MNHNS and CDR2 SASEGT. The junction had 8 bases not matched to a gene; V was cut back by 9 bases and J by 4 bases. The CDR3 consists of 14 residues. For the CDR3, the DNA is TGTGCCAGTCATGGAGGGGACAGGGGCACTGAAGCTTTCTTT. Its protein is CASHGGDRGTEAFF.

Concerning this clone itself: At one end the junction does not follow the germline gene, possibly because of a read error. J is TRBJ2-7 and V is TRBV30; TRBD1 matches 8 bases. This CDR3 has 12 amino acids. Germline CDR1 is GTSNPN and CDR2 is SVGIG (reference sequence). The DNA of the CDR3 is TGTGCCTGGGGGGACAGGTCCTTCGAGCAGTACTTC. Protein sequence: CAWGDRSFEQYF.

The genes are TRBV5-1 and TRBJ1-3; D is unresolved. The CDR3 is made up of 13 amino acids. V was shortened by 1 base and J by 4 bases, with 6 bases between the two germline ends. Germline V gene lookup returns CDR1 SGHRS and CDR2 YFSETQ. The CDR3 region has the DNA TGCGCCAGCAGCTTGACGGAGGGAAACACCATATATTTT. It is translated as CASSLTEGNTIYF.

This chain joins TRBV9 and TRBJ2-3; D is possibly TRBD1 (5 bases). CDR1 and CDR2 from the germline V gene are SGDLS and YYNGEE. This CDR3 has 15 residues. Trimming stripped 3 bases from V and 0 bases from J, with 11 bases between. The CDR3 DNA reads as TGTGCCAGCAGCGCTCTAGGGGATAGCACAGATACGCAGTATTTT. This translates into CASSALGDSTDTQYF.

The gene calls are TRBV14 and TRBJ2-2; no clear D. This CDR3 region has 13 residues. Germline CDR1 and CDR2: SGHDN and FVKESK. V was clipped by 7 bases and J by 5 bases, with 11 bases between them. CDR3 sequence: CASTLEATGELFF. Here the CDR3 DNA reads TGTGCCAGCACCCTAGAAGCAACCGGGGAGCTGTTTTTT.

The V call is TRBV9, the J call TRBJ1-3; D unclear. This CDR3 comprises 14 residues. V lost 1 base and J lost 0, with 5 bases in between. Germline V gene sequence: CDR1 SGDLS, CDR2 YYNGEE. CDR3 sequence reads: CASSVQFSGNTIYF. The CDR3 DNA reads TGTGCCAGCAGCGTACAGTTCTCTGGAAACACCATATATTTT.

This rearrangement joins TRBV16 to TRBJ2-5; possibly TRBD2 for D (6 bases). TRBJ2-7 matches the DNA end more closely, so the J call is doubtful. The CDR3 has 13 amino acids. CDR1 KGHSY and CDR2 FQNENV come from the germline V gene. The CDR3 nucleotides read TGTGCCAGCAGCCGCGGGACTTCCTACGAGCAGTACTTC. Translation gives CASSRGTSYEQYF.

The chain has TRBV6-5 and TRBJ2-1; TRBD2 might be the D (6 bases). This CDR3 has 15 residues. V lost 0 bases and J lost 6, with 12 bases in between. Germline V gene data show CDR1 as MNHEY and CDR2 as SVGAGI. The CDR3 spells CASSYSGGRSNEQFF. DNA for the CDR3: TGTGCCAGCAGTTACTCGGGGGGTAGGTCCAATGAGCAGTTCTTC.

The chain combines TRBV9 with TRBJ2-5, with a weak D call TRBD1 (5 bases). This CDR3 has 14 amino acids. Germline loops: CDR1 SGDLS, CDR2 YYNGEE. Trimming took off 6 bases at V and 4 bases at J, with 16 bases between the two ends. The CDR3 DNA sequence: TGTGCCAGCACCAAAAGTAGAACAGGAGAGACCCAGTACTTC. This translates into CASTKSRTGETQYF.

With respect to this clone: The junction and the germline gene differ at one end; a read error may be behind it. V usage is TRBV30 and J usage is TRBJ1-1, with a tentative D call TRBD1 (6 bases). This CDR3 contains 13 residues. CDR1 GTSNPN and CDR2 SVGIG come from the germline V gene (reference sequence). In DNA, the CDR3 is TGTGCCTGGAGTGTCCAGGGGAACACTAAAGCTTTCTTT. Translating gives CAWSVQGNTKAFF.

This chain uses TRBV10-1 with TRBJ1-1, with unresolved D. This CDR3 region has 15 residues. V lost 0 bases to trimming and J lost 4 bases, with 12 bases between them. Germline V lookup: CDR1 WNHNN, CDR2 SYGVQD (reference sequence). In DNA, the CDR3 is TGCGCCAGCAGTGAGTCGACTCCGGGAAGCACTGAAGCTTTCTTT. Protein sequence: CASSESTPGSTEAFF.

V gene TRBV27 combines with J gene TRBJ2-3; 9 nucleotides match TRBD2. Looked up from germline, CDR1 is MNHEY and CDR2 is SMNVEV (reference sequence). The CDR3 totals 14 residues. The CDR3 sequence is CACGRGGDTDTQYF. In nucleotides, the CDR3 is TGTGCTTGTGGCCGCGGGGGGGACACAGATACGCAGTATTTT.

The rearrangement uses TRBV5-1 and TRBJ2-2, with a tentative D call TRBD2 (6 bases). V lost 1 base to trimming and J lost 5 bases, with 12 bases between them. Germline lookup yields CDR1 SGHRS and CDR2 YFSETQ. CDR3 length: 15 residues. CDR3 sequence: CASSLSGTETGELFF. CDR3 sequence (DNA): TGCGCCAGCAGCTTGAGTGGGACTGAGACCGGGGAGCTGTTTTTT.

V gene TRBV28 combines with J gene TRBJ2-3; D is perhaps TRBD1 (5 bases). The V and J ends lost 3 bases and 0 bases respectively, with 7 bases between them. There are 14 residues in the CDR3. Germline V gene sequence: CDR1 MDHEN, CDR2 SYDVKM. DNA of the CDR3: TGTGCCAGCAGTTTCGGACATAGCACAGATACGCAGTATTTT. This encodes CASSFGHSTDTQYF.

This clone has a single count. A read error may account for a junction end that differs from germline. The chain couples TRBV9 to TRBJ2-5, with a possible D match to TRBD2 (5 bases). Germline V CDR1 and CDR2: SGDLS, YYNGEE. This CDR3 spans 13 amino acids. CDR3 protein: CANSGNREETQYF. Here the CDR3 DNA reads TGTGCCAACAGCGGAAACAGAGAAGAGACCCAGTACTTC.